Listed below are T cell receptor beta chains from one sample, sequenced in a study of molecular identifiers for immune sequencing clone quantification. Each CDR3 protein gets one entry after TCRdb re-called the PCR reads with MiXCR. The sample carries around 470,000 distinct CDR3 sequences, around a fifth recorded once. Sequencing was done on a sample of naive CD8+ T cells from blood, with Jurkat cell RNA spiked in. The source of these receptors is a human donor in good health. Some libraries in this study had Jurkat cell RNA spiked in. Both conserved end residues are part of each CDR3. The order of the fields is clone size, D gene, V gene, J gene, CDR3 protein, CDR3 DNA. A D gene is named only where the DNA matches it firmly. Size is stated for part of the rows, as once, few or many counts, or as a class when the clone is expanded.

clone size: NA
D gene: NA
V gene: TRBV19
J gene: TRBJ1-1
CDR3 protein: CASSMGLDTEAFF
CDR3 DNA: TGTGCCAGTAGTATGGGTTTGGACACTGAAGCTTTCTTT

clone size: NA
D gene: NA
V gene: TRBV12-3/TRBV12-4
J gene: TRBJ2-1
CDR3 protein: CASQQVGWNEQFF
CDR3 DNA: TGTGCCAGCCAGCAGGTGGGGTGGAATGAGCAGTTCTTC

clone size: few
D gene: NA
V gene: TRBV7-9
J gene: TRBJ2-1
CDR3 protein: CASTPSTGSSYNEQFF
CDR3 DNA: TGTGCCAGCACACCTTCGACAGGTAGCTCCTACAATGAGCAGTTCTTC

clone size: many
D gene: NA
V gene: TRBV7-9
J gene: TRBJ2-7
CDR3 protein: CASSSTGTSYEQYF
CDR3 DNA: TGTGCCAGCAGCTCGACCGGGACATCCTACGAGCAGTACTTC

clone size: few
D gene: TRBD1
V gene: TRBV12-3/TRBV12-4
J gene: TRBJ1-2
CDR3 protein: CASSQTGGWHGYTF
CDR3 DNA: TGTGCCAGCAGCCAGACAGGGGGCTGGCATGGCTACACCTTC

clone size: few
D gene: TRBD1
V gene: TRBV6-2/TRBV6-3
J gene: TRBJ1-5
CDR3 protein: CASSYSTQGDSNQPQHF
CDR3 DNA: TGTGCCAGCAGTTACTCGACCCAGGGGGATAGCAATCAGCCCCAGCATTTT

clone size: NA
D gene: NA
V gene: TRBV12-5
J gene: TRBJ1-4
CDR3 protein: CASGLLPGAGVNVKLFF
CDR3 DNA: TGTGCTAGTGGTTTGCTCCCCGGGGCAGGCGTTAATGTAAAACTGTTTTTT

clone size: once
D gene: NA
V gene: TRBV7-8
J gene: TRBJ1-2
CDR3 protein: CASTPGGYGYTF
CDR3 DNA: TGTGCCAGCACCCCAGGCGGGTATGGCTACACCTTC

clone size: NA
D gene: NA
V gene: TRBV5-1
J gene: TRBJ2-1
CDR3 protein: CASSPLAPSSYNEQFF
CDR3 DNA: TGCGCCAGCAGCCCACTAGCCCCAAGCTCCTACAATGAGCAGTTCTTC

clone size: few
D gene: NA
V gene: TRBV7-9
J gene: TRBJ2-7
CDR3 protein: CASSVPGNSYEQYF
CDR3 DNA: TGTGCCAGCAGCGTCCCGGGGAACTCCTACGAGCAGTACTTC

clone size: many
D gene: TRBD2
V gene: TRBV6-5
J gene: TRBJ2-7
CDR3 protein: CASSQPSGGMYEQYF
CDR3 DNA: TGTGCCAGCAGTCAACCTAGCGGGGGGATGTACGAGCAGTACTTC

clone size: NA
D gene: TRBD1
V gene: TRBV20-1
J gene: TRBJ2-7
CDR3 protein: CSASSSRDSTYEQYF
CDR3 DNA: TGCAGTGCTAGCAGTTCCAGGGACAGTACCTACGAGCAGTACTTC

clone size: NA
D gene: NA
V gene: TRBV4-1
J gene: TRBJ2-3
CDR3 protein: CASSQDRGGLLTDTQYF
CDR3 DNA: TGCGCCAGCAGCCAAGATCGCGGAGGACTCCTAACAGATACGCAGTATTTT

clone size: many
D gene: NA
V gene: TRBV6-1
J gene: TRBJ2-1
CDR3 protein: CASSEREPQEVQFF
CDR3 DNA: TGTGCCAGCAGTGAGCGGGAACCGCAAGAGGTTCAGTTCTTC

clone size: many
D gene: NA
V gene: TRBV4-3
J gene: TRBJ2-3
CDR3 protein: CASSQGSGYLTDTQYF
CDR3 DNA: TGCGCCAGCAGCCAAGGTTCAGGGTATTTGACAGATACGCAGTATTTT

clone size: NA
D gene: NA
V gene: TRBV6-6
J gene: TRBJ2-2
CDR3 protein: CASSFTQSANTGELFF
CDR3 DNA: TGTGCCAGCAGTTTCACACAATCGGCGAACACCGGGGAGCTGTTTTTT

clone size: NA
D gene: NA
V gene: TRBV28
J gene: TRBJ1-1
CDR3 protein: CASSFRGMSTEAFF
CDR3 DNA: TGTGCCAGCAGTTTTAGGGGGATGAGCACTGAAGCTTTCTTT

clone size: many
D gene: TRBD2
V gene: TRBV28
J gene: TRBJ2-3
CDR3 protein: CASSLTSGTDTQYF
CDR3 DNA: TGTGCCAGCAGTTTGACTAGCGGTACAGATACGCAGTATTTT

clone size: many
D gene: NA
V gene: TRBV2
J gene: TRBJ2-3
CDR3 protein: CASSYVRDFDNTQYF
CDR3 DNA: TGTGCCAGCAGTTACGTCCGGGACTTCGACAATACGCAGTATTTT

clone size: NA
D gene: NA
V gene: TRBV27
J gene: TRBJ1-6
CDR3 protein: CASSLIATVGSPLHF
CDR3 DNA: TGTGCCAGCAGTTTAATCGCGACAGTGGGTTCACCCCTCCACTTT

clone size: NA
D gene: NA
V gene: TRBV6-2/TRBV6-3
J gene: TRBJ2-7
CDR3 protein: CASSYSAEPTLSYEQYF
CDR3 DNA: TGTGCCAGCAGTTACAGTGCAGAGCCCACTCTTTCCTACGAGCAGTACTTC

clone size: many
D gene: NA
V gene: TRBV9
J gene: TRBJ2-3
CDR3 protein: CASSVSWDMGTQYF
CDR3 DNA: TGTGCCAGCAGCGTAAGCTGGGATATGGGTACGCAGTATTTT

clone size: NA
D gene: TRBD1
V gene: TRBV29-1
J gene: TRBJ1-2
CDR3 protein: CSVDRQGNYGYTF
CDR3 DNA: TGCAGCGTTGATAGACAGGGCAACTATGGCTACACCTTC

clone size: few
D gene: NA
V gene: TRBV19
J gene: TRBJ1-5
CDR3 protein: CASSIGQGPRQPQHF
CDR3 DNA: TGTGCCAGTAGTATAGGGCAGGGTCCGAGGCAGCCCCAGCATTTT

clone size: many
D gene: TRBD1
V gene: TRBV10-2
J gene: TRBJ2-3
CDR3 protein: CASNPDRGEDTQYF
CDR3 DNA: TGCGCCAGCAACCCGGACAGGGGTGAAGATACGCAGTATTTT

clone size: many
D gene: NA
V gene: TRBV5-8
J gene: TRBJ2-7
CDR3 protein: CASSLAFTGEQYF
CDR3 DNA: TGTGCCAGCAGCTTGGCCTTCACAGGCGAGCAGTACTTC

clone size: NA
D gene: NA
V gene: TRBV20-1
J gene: TRBJ2-7
CDR3 protein: CSARGVQGSDYEQYF
CDR3 DNA: TGCAGTGCTAGAGGGGTACAGGGTTCGGACTACGAGCAGTACTTC

clone size: few
D gene: TRBD1
V gene: TRBV7-2
J gene: TRBJ2-1
CDR3 protein: CASSPEAGTVIGNEQFF
CDR3 DNA: TGTGCCAGCAGCCCCGAGGCCGGGACAGTTATTGGCAATGAGCAGTTCTTC

clone size: many
D gene: NA
V gene: TRBV4-3
J gene: TRBJ1-4
CDR3 protein: CASSQREGEKLFF
CDR3 DNA: TGCGCCAGCAGCCAACGCGAAGGGGAAAAACTGTTTTTT

clone size: few
D gene: NA
V gene: TRBV4-1
J gene: TRBJ2-1
CDR3 protein: CASSQGLAEQFF
CDR3 DNA: TGCGCCAGCAGCCAAGGGTTAGCTGAGCAGTTCTTC

clone size: NA
D gene: TRBD2
V gene: TRBV29-1
J gene: TRBJ2-1
CDR3 protein: CSVAGRISNEQFF
CDR3 DNA: TGCAGCGTTGCCGGGAGGATCTCGAATGAGCAGTTCTTC

clone size: NA
D gene: NA
V gene: TRBV7-9
J gene: TRBJ1-1
CDR3 protein: CASTLIGVAEAFF
CDR3 DNA: TGTGCCAGCACCCTTATAGGTGTTGCTGAAGCTTTCTTT

clone size: few
D gene: NA
V gene: TRBV14
J gene: TRBJ2-7
CDR3 protein: CASSPYKLGGYEQYF
CDR3 DNA: TGTGCCAGCAGCCCATATAAACTAGGGGGTTACGAGCAGTACTTC

clone size: many
D gene: TRBD1
V gene: TRBV2
J gene: TRBJ2-3
CDR3 protein: CASSGDRDASTDTQYF
CDR3 DNA: TGTGCCAGCAGTGGGGACAGAGACGCTAGCACAGATACGCAGTATTTT

clone size: many
D gene: NA
V gene: TRBV7-9
J gene: TRBJ2-3
CDR3 protein: CASSSTTSLAQYF
CDR3 DNA: TGTGCCAGCAGCTCCACGACTAGTCTTGCGCAGTATTTT

clone size: many
D gene: NA
V gene: TRBV29-1
J gene: TRBJ2-2
CDR3 protein: CSVEVTPNTGELFF
CDR3 DNA: TGCAGCGTTGAAGTGACACCGAACACCGGGGAGCTGTTTTTT

clone size: many
D gene: NA
V gene: TRBV6-2/TRBV6-3
J gene: TRBJ2-2
CDR3 protein: CASTLSPTGELFF
CDR3 DNA: TGTGCCAGCACTCTAAGTCCCACCGGGGAGCTGTTTTTT

clone size: NA
D gene: NA
V gene: TRBV9
J gene: TRBJ1-5
CDR3 protein: CAGSEDRGDQPQHF
CDR3 DNA: TGTGCCGGCAGCGAGGACAGAGGAGATCAGCCCCAGCATTTT

clone size: few
D gene: TRBD1
V gene: TRBV10-2
J gene: TRBJ2-3
CDR3 protein: CASSQGQVRGTDTQYF
CDR3 DNA: TGCGCCAGCAGCCAAGGACAGGTTCGAGGCACAGATACGCAGTATTTT

clone size: many
D gene: TRBD2
V gene: TRBV12-3/TRBV12-4
J gene: TRBJ2-3
CDR3 protein: CASSSIGLAGGYIDTQYF
CDR3 DNA: TGTGCCAGCAGCTCTATCGGACTAGCGGGAGGGTATATAGATACGCAGTATTTT

clone size: many
D gene: NA
V gene: TRBV6-5
J gene: TRBJ2-7
CDR3 protein: CASSYAGVGYEQYF
CDR3 DNA: TGTGCCAGCAGTTACGCAGGCGTAGGGTACGAGCAGTACTTC

clone size: many
D gene: NA
V gene: TRBV7-9
J gene: TRBJ2-3
CDR3 protein: CASSQIRFGTDTQYF
CDR3 DNA: TGTGCCAGCAGCCAAATCAGGTTTGGTACAGATACGCAGTATTTT

clone size: many
D gene: NA
V gene: TRBV7-9
J gene: TRBJ2-2
CDR3 protein: CAGRGTVNTGELFF
CDR3 DNA: TGTGCCGGACGAGGGACTGTAAACACCGGGGAGCTGTTTTTT